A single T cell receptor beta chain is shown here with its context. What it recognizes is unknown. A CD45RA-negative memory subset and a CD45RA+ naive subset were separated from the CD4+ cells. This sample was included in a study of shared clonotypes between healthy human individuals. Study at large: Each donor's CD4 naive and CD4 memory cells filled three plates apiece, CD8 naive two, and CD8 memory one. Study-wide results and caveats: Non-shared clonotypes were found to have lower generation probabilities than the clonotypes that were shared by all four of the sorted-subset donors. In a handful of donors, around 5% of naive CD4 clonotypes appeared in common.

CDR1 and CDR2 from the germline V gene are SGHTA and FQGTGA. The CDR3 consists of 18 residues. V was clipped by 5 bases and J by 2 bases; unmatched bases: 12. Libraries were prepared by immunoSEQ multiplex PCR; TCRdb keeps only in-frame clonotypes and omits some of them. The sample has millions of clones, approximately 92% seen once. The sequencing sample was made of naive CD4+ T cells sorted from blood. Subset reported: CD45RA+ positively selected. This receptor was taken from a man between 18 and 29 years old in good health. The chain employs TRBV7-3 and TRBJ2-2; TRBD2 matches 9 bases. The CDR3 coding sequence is TGTGCCAGCAGCCCTTACCTTATAGCGGGGGTTAACACCGGGGAGCTGTTTTTT. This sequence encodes CASSPYLIAGVNTGELFF.